Each of the 10 T cell receptor beta chains below was sequenced from the same sample in a study of T-cell memory formation after mild COVID-19. TCRdb re-derived calls from the 5' RACE reads in MiXCR, one entry per CDR3 protein. The sample comprises some 410,000 distinct CDR3 sequences, under 25% of which are singletons, and 13% rests with the top ten. The sequenced sample consisted of PBMCs or a T cell subset sorted from them (not recorded which). The receptors here all came from an adult woman who had mild COVID-19 (a few samples of this study predate the infection). Cell type and time point are not known.

This clonotype was observed a handful of times. The rearrangement links TRBV12-3 or TRBV12-4 to TRBJ2-2; no clear D. Trimming took off 3 bases at V and 0 bases at J, with 20 bases between the two ends. The CDR3 sequence is 19 residues long. Here the CDR3 reads CASSFWQFLEYSNTGELFF. The CDR3 DNA is TGTGCCAGCAGTTTTTGGCAGTTTTTAGAATATTCGAACACCGGGGAGCTGTTTTTT.

The CDR3 here is CASSHVKDWQGGTGELFF. The CDR3 region has the DNA TGCGCCAGCAGCCACGTGAAGGACTGGCAGGGGGGCACCGGGGAGCTGTTTTTT. The V call is TRBV4-1, the J call TRBJ2-2; perhaps TRBD1 as D (7 bases). The germline V gene encodes CDR1 MGHRA and CDR2 YSYEKL. With 3 bases removed from V and 4 bases from J, the gap between germline ends came to 21 bases. The CDR3 is made up of 18 amino acids.

The chain is built from TRBV20-1 and TRBJ1-5; perhaps TRBD1 as D (6 bases). The CDR3 loop spans 14 amino acids. Germline V CDR1 and CDR2: DFQATT, SNEGSKA (reference sequence). V was clipped by 2 bases and J by 13 bases, with 21 bases between them. The CDR3 coding sequence is TGCAGTGCTAGATATGGGATATTGGAAGGGGGACAGCATTTT. This codes for CSARYGILEGGQHF.

This chain uses TRBV9 with TRBJ2-7; 7 bases align to TRBD1. From germline, CDR1 is SGDLS and CDR2 YYNGEE. This CDR3 has 14 amino acids. With V trimmed by 3 bases and J by 4 bases, 7 bases remained unmatched. The CDR3 sequence is CASSAEGAVYEQYF. The CDR3 nucleotides are TGTGCCAGCAGCGCAGAGGGGGCAGTGTACGAGCAGTACTTC.

The sample holds a few counts of this clonotype. The chain employs TRBV5-6 and TRBJ2-7; TRBD2 matches at 7 bases. CDR1 and CDR2 from the germline V gene are SGHDT and YYEEEE. Germline trimming cut 5 bases from V and 5 bases from J; bases unmatched to any gene: 13. The CDR3 extends over 15 amino acids. Here the CDR3 reads CASSTPRREHHEQYF. The CDR3 DNA follows: TGTGCCAGCAGTACTCCCCGGCGGGAGCACCACGAGCAGTACTTC.

This clonotype was counted only a few times. The V gene is TRBV5-6, the J gene TRBJ2-5, with D perhaps TRBD2 (5 bases). Germline CDR1 reads SGHDT; CDR2 reads YYEEEE. V was clipped by 0 bases and J by 7 bases, with 10 bases between them. The CDR3 consists of 13 residues. The CDR3 here is CASSLELGWTQYF. The DNA of the CDR3 is TGTGCCAGCAGCTTGGAACTAGGATGGACCCAGTACTTC. Combining the CDR3 with reference TRBV5-6 and TRBJ2-5 gives the whole variable domain DAGVTQSPTHLIKTRGQQVTLRCSPKSGHDTVSWYQQALGQGPQFIFQYYEEEERQRGNFPDRFSGHQFPNYSSELNVNALLLGDSALYLCASSLELGWTQYFGPGTRLLVL.

This sequence joins TRBV7-8 and TRBJ1-5, with unresolved D. Germline V gene data show CDR1 as SGHVS and CDR2 as FQNEAQ. The CDR3 has 14 residues. Trimming left V 5 bases short and J 4 bases short, with 12 bases between. Written as DNA, the CDR3 is TGTGCCAGCAGCGCTAGGAGAGAAAATCAGCCCCAGCATTTT. Its protein product is CASSARRENQPQHF.

Only one count was recorded for this clonotype. The chain is built from TRBV24-1 and TRBJ1-1, with D possibly TRBD1 on 6 matching bases. V lost 3 bases to trimming and J lost 7 bases, with 17 bases between them. Germline lookup yields CDR1 KGHDR and CDR2 SFDVKD. The CDR3 has 15 amino acids. DNA of the CDR3: TGTGCCACCAGTGATCCAGGGGAAGGGTACGGTGAAGCTTTCTTT. Its protein is CATSDPGEGYGEAFF.

The V call is TRBV4-2, the J call TRBJ1-5; maybe TRBD1 (6 bases). Per the germline V gene, CDR1 is LGHNA and CDR2 is YNFKEQ. This CDR3 has 16 amino acids. Between the trimmed V and J ends, which lost 0 bases and 6 bases, there was a span of 15 bases. This chain's CDR3 is CASSQDRWGASQPQHF. The CDR3 DNA is TGTGCCAGCAGCCAAGATCGATGGGGGGCAAGTCAGCCCCAGCATTTT.

The gene calls are TRBV24-1 and TRBJ2-5, with D perhaps TRBD2 (5 bases). Germline V gene sequence: CDR1 KGHDR, CDR2 SFDVKD. This CDR3 region has 13 residues. V lost 6 bases, J lost 4 bases, and 11 bases lay in between. The CDR3 DNA reads TGTGCCACCAGTCTGGACGGGGTAGAGACCCAGTACTTC. This sequence encodes CATSLDGVETQYF.